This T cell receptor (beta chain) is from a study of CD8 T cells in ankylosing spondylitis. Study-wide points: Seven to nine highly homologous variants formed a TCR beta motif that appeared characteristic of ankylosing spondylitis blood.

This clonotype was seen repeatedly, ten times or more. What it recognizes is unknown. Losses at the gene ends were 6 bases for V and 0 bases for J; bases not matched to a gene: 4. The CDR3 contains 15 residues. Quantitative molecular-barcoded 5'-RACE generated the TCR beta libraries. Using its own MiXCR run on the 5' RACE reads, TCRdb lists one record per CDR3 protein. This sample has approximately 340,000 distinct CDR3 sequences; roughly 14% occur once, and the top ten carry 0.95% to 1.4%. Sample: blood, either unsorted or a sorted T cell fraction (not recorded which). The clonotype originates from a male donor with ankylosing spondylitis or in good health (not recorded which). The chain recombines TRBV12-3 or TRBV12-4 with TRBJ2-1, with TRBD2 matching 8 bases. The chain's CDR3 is CASSRSGNSYNEQFF. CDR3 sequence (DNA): TGTGCCAGCAGCCGTAGCGGGAACTCCTACAATGAGCAGTTCTTC.